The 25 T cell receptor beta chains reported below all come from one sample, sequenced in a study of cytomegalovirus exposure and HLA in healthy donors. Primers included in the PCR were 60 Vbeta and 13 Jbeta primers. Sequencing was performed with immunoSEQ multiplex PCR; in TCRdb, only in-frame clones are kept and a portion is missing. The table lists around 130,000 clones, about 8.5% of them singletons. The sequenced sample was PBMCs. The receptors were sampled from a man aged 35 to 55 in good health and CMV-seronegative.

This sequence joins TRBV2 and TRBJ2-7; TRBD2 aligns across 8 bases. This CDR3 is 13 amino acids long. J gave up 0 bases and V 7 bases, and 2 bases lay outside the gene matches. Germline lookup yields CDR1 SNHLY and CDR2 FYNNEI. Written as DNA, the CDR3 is TGTGCCAGCATTGCGGGGGGCTCCTACGAGCAGTACTTC. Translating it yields CASIAGGSYEQYF. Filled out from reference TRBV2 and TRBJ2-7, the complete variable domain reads EPEVTQTPSHQVTQMGQEVILRCVPISNHLYFYWYRQILGQKVEFLVSFYNNEISEKSEIFDDQFSVERPDGSNFTLKIRSTKLEDSAMYFCASIAGGSYEQYFGPGTRLTVT.

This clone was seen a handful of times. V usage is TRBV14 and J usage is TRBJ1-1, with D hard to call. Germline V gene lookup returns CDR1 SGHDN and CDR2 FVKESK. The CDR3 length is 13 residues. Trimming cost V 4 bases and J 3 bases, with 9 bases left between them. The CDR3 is CASSPELDTEAFF. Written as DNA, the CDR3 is TGTGCCAGCAGCCCAGAACTGGACACTGAAGCTTTCTTT.

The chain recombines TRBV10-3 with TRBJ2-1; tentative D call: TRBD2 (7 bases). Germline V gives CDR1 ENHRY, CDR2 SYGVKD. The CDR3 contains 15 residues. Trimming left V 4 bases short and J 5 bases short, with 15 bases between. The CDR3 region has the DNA TGTGCCATCAGTGTTGGTGGGGGGGCCGACAATGAGCAGTTCTTC. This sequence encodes CAISVGGGADNEQFF.

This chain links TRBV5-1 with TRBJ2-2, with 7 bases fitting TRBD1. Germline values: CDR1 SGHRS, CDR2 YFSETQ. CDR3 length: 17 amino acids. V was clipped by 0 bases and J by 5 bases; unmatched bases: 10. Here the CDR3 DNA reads TGCGCCAGCAGCTTGGCCACGGGCAAGGGGGCGACCGGGGAGCTGTTTTTT. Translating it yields CASSLATGKGATGELFF.

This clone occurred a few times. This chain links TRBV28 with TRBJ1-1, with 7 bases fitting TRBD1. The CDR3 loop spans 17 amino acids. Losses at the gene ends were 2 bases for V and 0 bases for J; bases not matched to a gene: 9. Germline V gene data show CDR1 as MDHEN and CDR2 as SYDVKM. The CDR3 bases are TGTGCCAGCAGTTTAAGTGACAGGGAAAACGTGAACACTGAAGCTTTCTTT. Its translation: CASSLSDRENVNTEAFF.

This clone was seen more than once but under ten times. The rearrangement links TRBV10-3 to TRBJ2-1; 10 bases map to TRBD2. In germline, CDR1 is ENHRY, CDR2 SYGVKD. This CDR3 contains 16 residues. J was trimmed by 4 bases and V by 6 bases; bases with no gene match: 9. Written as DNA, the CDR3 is TGTGCCATCAGAAAAACTAGCGGGGCTAATTACAATGAGCAGTTCTTC. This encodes CAIRKTSGANYNEQFF.

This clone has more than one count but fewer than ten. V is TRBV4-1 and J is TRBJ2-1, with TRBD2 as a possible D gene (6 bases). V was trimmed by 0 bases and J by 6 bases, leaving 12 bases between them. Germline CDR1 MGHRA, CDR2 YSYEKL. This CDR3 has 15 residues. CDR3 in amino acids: CASSQDRGTFNEQFF. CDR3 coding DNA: TGCGCCAGCAGCCAAGATCGGGGGACGTTCAATGAGCAGTTCTTC.

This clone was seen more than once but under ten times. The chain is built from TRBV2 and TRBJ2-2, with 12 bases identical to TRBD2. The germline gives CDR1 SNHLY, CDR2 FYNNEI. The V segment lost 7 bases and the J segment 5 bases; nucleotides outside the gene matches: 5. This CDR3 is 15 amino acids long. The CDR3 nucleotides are TGTGCCAGCAAGGGACTAGCGGGTAGGACCGGGGAGCTGTTTTTT. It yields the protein CASKGLAGRTGELFF.

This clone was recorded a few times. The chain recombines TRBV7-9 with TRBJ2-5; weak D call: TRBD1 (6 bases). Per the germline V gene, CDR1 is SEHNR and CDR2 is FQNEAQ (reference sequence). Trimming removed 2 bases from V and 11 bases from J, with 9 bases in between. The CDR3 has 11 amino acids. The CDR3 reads CASSLKGEQYF. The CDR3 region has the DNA TGTGCCAGCAGCTTAAAGGGGGAGCAGTACTTC.

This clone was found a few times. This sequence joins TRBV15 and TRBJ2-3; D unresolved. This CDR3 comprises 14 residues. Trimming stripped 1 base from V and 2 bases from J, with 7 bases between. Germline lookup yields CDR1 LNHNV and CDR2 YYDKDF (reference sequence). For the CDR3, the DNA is TGTGCCACCAGCAGAGTTCAGTTCACAGATACGCAGTATTTT. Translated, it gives CATSRVQFTDTQYF.

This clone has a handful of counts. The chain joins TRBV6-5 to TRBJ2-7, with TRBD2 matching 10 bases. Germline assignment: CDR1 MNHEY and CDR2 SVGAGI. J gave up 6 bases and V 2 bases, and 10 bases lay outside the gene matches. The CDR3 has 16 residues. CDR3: CASSYTSGGARREQYF. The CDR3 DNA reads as TGTGCCAGCAGTTACACGAGCGGGGGGGCGCGCCGCGAGCAGTACTTC.

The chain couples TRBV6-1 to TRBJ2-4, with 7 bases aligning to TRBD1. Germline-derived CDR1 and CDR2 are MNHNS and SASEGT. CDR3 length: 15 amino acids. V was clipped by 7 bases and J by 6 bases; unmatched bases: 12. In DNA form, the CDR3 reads TGTGCCAGCAAATCTCTAGGGGGCGCGGGAAACATTCAGTACTTC. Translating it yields CASKSLGGAGNIQYF.

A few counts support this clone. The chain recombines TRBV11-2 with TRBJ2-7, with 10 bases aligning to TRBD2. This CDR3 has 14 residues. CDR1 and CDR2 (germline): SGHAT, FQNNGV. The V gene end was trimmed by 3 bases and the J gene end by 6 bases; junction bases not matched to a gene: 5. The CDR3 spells CASSLSGGASEQYF. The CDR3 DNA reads TGTGCCAGCAGCTTGAGCGGGGGGGCCTCCGAGCAGTACTTC.

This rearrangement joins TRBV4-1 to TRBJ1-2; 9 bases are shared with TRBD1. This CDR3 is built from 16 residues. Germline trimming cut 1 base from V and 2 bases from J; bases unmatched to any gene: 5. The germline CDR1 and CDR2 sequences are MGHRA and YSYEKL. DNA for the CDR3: TGCGCCAGCAGCCAAGCATGGGACAGGGAGAACTATGGCTACACCTTC. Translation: CASSQAWDRENYGYTF.

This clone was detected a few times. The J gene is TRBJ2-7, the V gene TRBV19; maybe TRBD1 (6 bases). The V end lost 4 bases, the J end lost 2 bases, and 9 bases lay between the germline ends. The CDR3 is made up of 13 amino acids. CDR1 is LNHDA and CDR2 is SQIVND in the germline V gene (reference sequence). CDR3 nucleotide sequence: TGTGCCAGTAGTAAGACAGGAGCCTACGAGCAGTACTTC. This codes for CASSKTGAYEQYF.

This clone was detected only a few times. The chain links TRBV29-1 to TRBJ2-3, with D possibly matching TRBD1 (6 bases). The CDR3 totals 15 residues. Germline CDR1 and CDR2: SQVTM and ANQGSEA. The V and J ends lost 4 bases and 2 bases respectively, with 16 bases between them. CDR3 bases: TGCAGCGTTGGAAGCCCCCGACAGGTCACAGATACGCAGTATTTT. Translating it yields CSVGSPRQVTDTQYF.

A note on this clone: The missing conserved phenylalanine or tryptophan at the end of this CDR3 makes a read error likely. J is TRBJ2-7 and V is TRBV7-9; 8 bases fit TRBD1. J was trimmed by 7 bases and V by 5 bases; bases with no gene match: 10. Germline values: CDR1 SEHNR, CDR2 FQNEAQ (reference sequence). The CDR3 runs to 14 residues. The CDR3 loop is CASSLPDRAREQYL. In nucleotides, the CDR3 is TGTGCCAGCAGCCTCCCGGACAGGGCGAGGGAGCAGTACCTC.

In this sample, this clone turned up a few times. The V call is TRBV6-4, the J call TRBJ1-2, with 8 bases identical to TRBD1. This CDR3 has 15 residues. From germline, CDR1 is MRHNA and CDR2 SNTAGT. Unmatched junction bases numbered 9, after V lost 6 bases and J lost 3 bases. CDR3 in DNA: TGTGCCAGCAGAGAACAGGGGGATTACGACTATGGCTACACCTTC. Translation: CASREQGDYDYGYTF.

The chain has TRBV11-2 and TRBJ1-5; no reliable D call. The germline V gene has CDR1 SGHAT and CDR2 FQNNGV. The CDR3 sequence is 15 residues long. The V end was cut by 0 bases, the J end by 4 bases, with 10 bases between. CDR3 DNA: TGTGCCAGCAGCTTAGATCACGGGAGAAATCAGCCCCAGCATTTT. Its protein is CASSLDHGRNQPQHF.

CDR3 in amino acids: CASSHPGDTDTQYF. The CDR3 region has the DNA TGTGCCAGCAGCCATCCGGGGGACACAGATACGCAGTATTTT. The chain has TRBV11-3 and TRBJ2-3; possible D gene TRBD2, 6 bases. Trimming removed 5 bases from V and 2 bases from J, with 11 bases in between. This CDR3 is 14 amino acids long. From germline, CDR1 is SGHNT and CDR2 YENEEA.

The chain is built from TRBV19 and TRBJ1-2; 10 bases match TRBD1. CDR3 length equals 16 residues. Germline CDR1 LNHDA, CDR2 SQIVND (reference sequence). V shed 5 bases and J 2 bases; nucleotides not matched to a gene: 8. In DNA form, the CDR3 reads TGTGCCAGTAGTGGATGGGGACAGGGGCCCAACTATGGCTACACCTTC. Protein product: CASSGWGQGPNYGYTF.

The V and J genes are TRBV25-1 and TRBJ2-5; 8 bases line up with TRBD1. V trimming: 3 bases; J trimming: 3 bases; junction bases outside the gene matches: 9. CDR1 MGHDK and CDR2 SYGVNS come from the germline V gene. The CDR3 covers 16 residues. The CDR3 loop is CASSEKTGTGKETQYF. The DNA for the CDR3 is TGTGCCAGCAGTGAGAAAACCGGGACAGGTAAAGAGACCCAGTACTTC.

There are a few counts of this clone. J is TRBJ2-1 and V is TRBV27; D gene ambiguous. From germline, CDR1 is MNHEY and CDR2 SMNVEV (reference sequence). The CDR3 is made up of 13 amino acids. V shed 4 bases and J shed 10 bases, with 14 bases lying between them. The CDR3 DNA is TGTGCCAGCAGTTCTCTCCCCAGTATCGAGCAGTTCTTC. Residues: CASSSLPSIEQFF.

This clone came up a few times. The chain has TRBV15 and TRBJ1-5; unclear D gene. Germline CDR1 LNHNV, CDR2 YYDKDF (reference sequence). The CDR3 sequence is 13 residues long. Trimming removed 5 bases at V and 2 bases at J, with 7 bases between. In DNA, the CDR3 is TGTGCCACCAGCGGGCACCGCAATCAGCCCCAGCATTTT. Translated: CATSGHRNQPQHF.

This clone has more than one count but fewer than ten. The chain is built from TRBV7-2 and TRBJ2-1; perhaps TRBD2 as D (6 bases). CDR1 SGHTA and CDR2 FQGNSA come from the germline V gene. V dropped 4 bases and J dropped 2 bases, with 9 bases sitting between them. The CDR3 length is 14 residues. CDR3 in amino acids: CASSSRTTYNEQFF. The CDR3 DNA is TGTGCCAGCAGCTCCCGGACTACCTACAATGAGCAGTTCTTC.